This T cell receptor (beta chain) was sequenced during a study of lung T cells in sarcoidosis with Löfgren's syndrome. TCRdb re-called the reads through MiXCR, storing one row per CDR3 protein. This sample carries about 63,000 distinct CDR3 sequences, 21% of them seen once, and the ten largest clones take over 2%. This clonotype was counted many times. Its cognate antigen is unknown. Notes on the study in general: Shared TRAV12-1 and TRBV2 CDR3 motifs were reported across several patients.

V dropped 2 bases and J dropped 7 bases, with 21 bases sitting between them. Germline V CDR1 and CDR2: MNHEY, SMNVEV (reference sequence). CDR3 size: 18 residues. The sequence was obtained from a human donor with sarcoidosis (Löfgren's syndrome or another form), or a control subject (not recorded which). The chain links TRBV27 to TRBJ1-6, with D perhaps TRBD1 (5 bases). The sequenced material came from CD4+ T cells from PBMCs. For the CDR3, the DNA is TGTGCCAGCAGTTTAAGGGGAATCAGCGTCACCCTAAATTCACCCCTCCACTTT. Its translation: CASSLRGISVTLNSPLHF.